This T cell receptor beta chain came from a study of shared clonotypes between healthy human individuals. Turning to the study itself: Each donor's CD8 memory used one plate, CD8 naive two, each CD4 subset three.

The germline V gene encodes CDR1 SGHNT and CDR2 YYREEE (reference sequence). With 3 bases clipped from V and 4 bases from J, the junction kept 0 bases outside the gene matches. The CDR3 spans 12 residues. The assay used deep level. In the source study's methods: Filtering of immunoSEQ junctional sequences could not match full-length read filtering. Measured with immunoSEQ multiplex PCR; TCRdb has only the in-frame clones, and not every one. The V and J calls and clone size are taken from that table; D and trimming were inferred from the DNA. There are roughly 1,800,000 clones in the sample; about 95% occur only once, and roughly 1.2% lies in the top ten. In the case of this clone: A much larger clone is a single base away; this may be a read error. Other DNA sequences in the same sample also yield this CDR3.

Naivety among CD8 cells was defined by CD45RO negativity and positive CCR7 selection, thereby excluding terminally differentiated effector memory CD45RA+ cells. This TCR derives from a man between 18 and 35 years old in good health. The chain is built from TRBV5-4 and TRBJ1-1, with 7 bases lining up with TRBD1. The source material was naive CD8+ T cells sorted from blood. The CDR3 here is CASSSGGTEAFF. The DNA for the CDR3 is TGTGCCAGCAGCTCAGGGGGCACTGAAGCTTTCTTT.